Sequencing of this TCR beta chain was carried out in a study of human T cells and chemical hapten exposure. Regarding time point: healthy volunteer bleed at 6 weeks. Total RNA came from unfractionated whole blood. It was the library that attached unique molecular identifiers to individual cDNA molecules. Each CDR3 protein is one row after TCRdb ran MiXCR on the RACE reads. The table includes about 77,000 distinct CDR3 sequences, 8.5% to 9.5% detected once. This clonotype occurred many times. The sequence derives from a female donor in good health. Some clones in this sample may be carry-over from other donors' samples. Sequenced input: whole blood.

As DNA, the CDR3 is TGTGCCACCAGTGATTTGGCAGGGCTAAGCACAGATACGCAGTATTTT. This gives the protein CATSDLAGLSTDTQYF. This chain connects TRBV24-1 to TRBJ2-3; D perhaps matches TRBD1 (5 bases). The CDR3 is 16 residues long. The germline gives CDR1 KGHDR, CDR2 SFDVKD. V lost 0 bases and J 0 bases, leaving 9 bases between the germline ends.